This passage covers 14 T cell receptor beta chains from one sample sequenced in a study of Ad26.COV2.S vaccination and SARS-CoV-2 variants. Clones were read by immunoSEQ multiplex PCR, and TCRdb kept only the in-frame ones, dropping some. The data hold over 450,000 clones, with 89% observed a single time. Described treatment: some 19 received Ad26.COV2.S at low or high dose, single or two shots; 5 received placebo; per-sample allocation not given. Day 63 following the first vaccine or placebo injection was when the samples were taken. The input for sequencing was peripheral blood, taken in a trial of Ad26.COV2.S vaccine versus placebo. All receptors derive from a person between 18 and 65 years old who received the Ad26.COV2.S COVID-19 vaccine or a placebo.

This chain joins TRBV27 and TRBJ2-5; 8 bases fit TRBD2. This CDR3 comprises 16 residues. Germline lookup yields CDR1 MNHEY and CDR2 SMNVEV (reference sequence). The junction had 14 bases not matched to a gene; V was cut back by 9 bases and J by 2 bases. CDR3 region: CARIRGLAGWQETQYF. Here the CDR3 DNA reads TGTGCCAGGATCAGGGGATTAGCGGGGTGGCAAGAGACCCAGTACTTC.

The rearrangement joins TRBV6-2 or TRBV6-3 to TRBJ2-7; D not resolved. There are 11 residues in the CDR3. V lost 5 bases and J lost 6, with 8 bases in between. Looked up from germline, CDR1 is MNHEY and CDR2 is SVGEGT. CDR3 amino acids: CASSIHGEQYF. The CDR3 nucleotides read TGTGCCAGCAGTATCCACGGCGAGCAGTACTTC.

The rearrangement links TRBV7-6 to TRBJ2-1, with 9 nucleotides matching TRBD1. The CDR3 consists of 16 residues. Germline trimming cut 3 bases from V and 8 bases from J; bases unmatched to any gene: 11. Germline V gives CDR1 SGHVS, CDR2 FNYEAQ. As DNA, the CDR3 is TGTGCCAGCAGCTTCTCTTCGCCGGGACAGGGTCATGAGCAGTTCTTC. Its protein product is CASSFSSPGQGHEQFF.

The chain has TRBV5-4 and TRBJ1-1; TRBD1 might be the D (6 bases). This CDR3 has 14 amino acids. Germline V lookup: CDR1 SGHNT, CDR2 YYREEE (reference sequence). The V and J ends lost 3 bases and 3 bases respectively, with 12 bases between them. CDR3 in amino acids: CASSSDRTYTEAFF. The CDR3, as DNA: TGTGCCAGCAGCTCTGACAGGACGTACACTGAAGCTTTCTTT.

The rearrangement links TRBV7-6 to TRBJ2-1; 10 nucleotides agree with TRBD2. The CDR3 covers 15 residues. CDR1 is SGHVS, CDR2 FNYEAQ, per germline. V shed 4 bases, J shed 2 bases, and the junction held 2 bases outside the gene matches. The CDR3 DNA sequence: TGTGCCAGCAGCTCCGGGACTAGCGCCTACAATGAGCAGTTCTTC. Its protein is CASSSGTSAYNEQFF. The complete variable domain, with remaining parts taken from reference TRBV7-6 and TRBJ2-1, reads GAGVSQSPRYKVTKRGQDVALRCDPISGHVSLYWYRQALGQGPEFLTYFNYEAQQDKSGLPNDRFSAERPEGSISTLTIQRTEQRDSAMYRCASSSGTSAYNEQFFGPGTRLTVL.

The genes are TRBV11-3 and TRBJ1-1; D is uncertain. Germline V gives CDR1 SGHNT, CDR2 YENEEA. The length of the CDR3 is 13 residues. The V end lost 2 bases, the J end lost 2 bases, and 6 bases lay between the germline ends. The CDR3 is CASSLRINTEAFF. The CDR3 DNA reads TGTGCCAGCAGCTTAAGGATCAACACTGAAGCTTTCTTT.

The chain links TRBV5-1 to TRBJ2-2, with 10 nucleotides matching TRBD1. The CDR3 contains 18 residues. The germline V gene has CDR1 SGHRS and CDR2 YFSETQ. Trimming at V came to 3 bases and at J to 2 bases, leaving 10 bases not matched to a gene. The CDR3 coding sequence is TGCGCCAGCAGCTGGGGGACAGGGGCCGCCACCAACACCGGGGAGCTGTTTTTT. Amino acid sequence: CASSWGTGAATNTGELFF.

Only one count was recorded for this clone. The rearrangement joins TRBV6-5 to TRBJ1-1; 7 nucleotides align to TRBD1. V dropped 11 bases and J dropped 2; count of bases not matched to a gene: 8. The CDR3 totals 13 residues. The germline gives CDR1 MNHEY, CDR2 SVGAGI. The CDR3 reads CASWDSLNTEAFF. Written as DNA, the CDR3 is TGTGCCTCCTGGGACAGTCTAAACACTGAAGCTTTCTTT.

CDR3 coding DNA: TGTGCCAGCAGCCCGCACCCTAAACCCTACGAGCAGTACTTC. Its translation: CASSPHPKPYEQYF. The rearrangement joins TRBV6-2 or TRBV6-3 to TRBJ2-7; D gene uncertain. The length of the CDR3 is 14 residues. The ends were cut back, 6 bases at V and 2 bases at J, with 14 bases in the middle. Germline CDR1 is MNHEY and CDR2 is SVGEGT.

This clone came up a few times. The V and J genes are TRBV7-9 and TRBJ2-2; a possible D gene is TRBD1 (5 bases). Germline V lookup: CDR1 SEHNR, CDR2 FQNEAQ (reference sequence). Trimming pared 5 bases from V and 1 base from J, leaving 20 bases between. This CDR3 spans 18 amino acids. CDR3 nucleotide sequence: TGTGCCAGCAGCCCCCCGGCCTGGGGCAGAAGGAACACCGGGGAGCTGTTTTTT. This gives the protein CASSPPAWGRRNTGELFF.

The chain combines TRBV13 with TRBJ2-7; either TRBD1 or TRBD2 may fit D (5 bases each). V was shortened by 3 bases and J by 4 bases, with 10 bases between the two germline ends. The CDR3 is 13 amino acids. Per the germline V gene, CDR1 is PRHDT and CDR2 is FYEKMQ (reference sequence). The CDR3 loop is CASSFRGGYEQYF. The CDR3 DNA follows: TGTGCCAGCAGCTTTCGTGGGGGTTACGAGCAGTACTTC. Combining the CDR3 with reference TRBV13 and TRBJ2-7 gives the whole variable domain AAGVIQSPRHLIKEKRETATLKCYPIPRHDTVYWYQQGPGQDPQFLISFYEKMQSDKGSIPDRFSAQQFSDYHSELNMSSLELGDSALYFCASSFRGGYEQYFGPGTRLTVT.

The chain links TRBV19 to TRBJ2-2; D is unclear. V shed 6 bases and J shed 0 bases, with 8 bases lying between them. CDR1 and CDR2 from the germline V gene are LNHDA and SQIVND (reference sequence). The CDR3 extends over 14 amino acids. This CDR3 reads CASSAAANTGELFF. In DNA, the CDR3 is TGTGCCAGTAGCGCGGCAGCGAACACCGGGGAGCTGTTTTTT.

This clone was seen only a few times. This chain uses TRBV14 with TRBJ1-1; D might be TRBD1 (5 bases). V was cut by 0 bases and J by 4 bases, with 21 bases left in between. This CDR3 region has 18 residues. Looked up from germline, CDR1 is SGHDN and CDR2 is FVKESK. CDR3 in DNA: TGTGCCAGCAGCCAAGATTGGGGCAGGGTCCCCTCCGGCACTGAAGCTTTCTTT. Encoded protein: CASSQDWGRVPSGTEAFF.

V is TRBV3-1 (or the pseudogene TRBV3-2) and J is TRBJ2-7, with 11 positions matching TRBD2. Germline V CDR1 and CDR2: LGHDT, YNNKEL (reference sequence). The junction had 18 bases not matched to a gene; V was cut back by 3 bases and J by 2 bases. This CDR3 spans 20 amino acids. DNA for the CDR3: TGTGCCAGCAGCCAGACGCCTAGCGGGAGGATCCTTCGAGGCCCCTACGAGCAGTACTTC. The encoded protein is CASSQTPSGRILRGPYEQYF.